The T cell receptor beta chain described here comes from a study of T cells in Graves' hyperthyroidism and ophthalmopathy. Study conclusions and caveats: Within blood appeared most thyroid clonotypes that had expanded above 0.001.

A patient was excluded if there was uncontrolled infection, other autoimmune disease, pregnancy or lactation. Many counts were recorded for this clonotype. No antigen is known for it. The germline gives CDR1 LGHDT, CDR2 YNNKEL (reference sequence). V was trimmed by 0 bases and J by 10 bases, leaving 12 bases between them. The CDR3 length is 13 residues. Amplified TCR beta CDR3 regions came from RNA transcripts. A set of HTBI primers served as the primers for a first-round RT-PCR of the TCR CDR3. TCRdb reanalysed the multiplex PCR reads using MiXCR and keeps one entry per CDR3 protein. Here the sample spans about 590,000 distinct CDR3 sequences, around 14% being singletons.

Sequencing was performed on blood. The TCR comes from a woman aged 18 to 35 with Graves' ophthalmopathy. The genes are TRBV3-1 and TRBJ1-1; TRBD1 is a possible D gene (5 bases). This chain's CDR3 is CASSQEGGSGAFF. DNA of the CDR3: TGTGCCAGCAGCCAAGAGGGGGGATCGGGAGCTTTCTTT.